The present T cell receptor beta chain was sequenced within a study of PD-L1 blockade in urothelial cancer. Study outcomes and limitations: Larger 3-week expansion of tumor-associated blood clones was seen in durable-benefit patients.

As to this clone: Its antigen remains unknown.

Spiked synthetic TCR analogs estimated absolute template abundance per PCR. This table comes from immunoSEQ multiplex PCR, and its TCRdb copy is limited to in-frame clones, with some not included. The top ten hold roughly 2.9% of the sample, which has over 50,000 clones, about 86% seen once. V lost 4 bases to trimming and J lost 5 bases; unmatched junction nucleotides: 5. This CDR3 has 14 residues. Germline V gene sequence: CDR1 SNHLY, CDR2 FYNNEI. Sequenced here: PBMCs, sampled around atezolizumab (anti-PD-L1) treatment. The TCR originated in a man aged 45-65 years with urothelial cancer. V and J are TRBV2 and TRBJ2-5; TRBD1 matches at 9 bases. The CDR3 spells CASSGQGGGETQYF. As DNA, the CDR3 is TGTGCCAGCAGTGGACAGGGGGGTGGGGAGACCCAGTACTTC.